These 28 T cell receptor beta chains share one sample of origin, sequenced in a study of cytomegalovirus exposure and HLA in healthy donors. PCR was performed using 60 Vbeta and 13 Jbeta primers. The protocol was immunoSEQ multiplex PCR, while the TCRdb copy is restricted to in-frame clones and leaves out a portion. The sample lists 100,000 to 150,000 clones; roughly 78% were seen once. Sequences were obtained from PBMCs. These receptors all stem from a man between 25 and 39 years old in good health and CMV-seropositive.

This clone was recorded a few times. The same CDR3 also results from other DNA sequences found in this sample. V usage is TRBV5-4 and J usage is TRBJ2-7; TRBD2 matches at 14 bases. The V gene end was trimmed by 4 bases and the J gene end by 2 bases; junction bases not matched to a gene: 2. CDR3 length equals 15 residues. Germline loops: CDR1 SGHNT, CDR2 YYREEE (reference sequence). Here the CDR3 DNA reads TGTGCCAGCAGCCCGGGACTAGCGGGGGCCTACGAGCAGTACTTC. This encodes CASSPGLAGAYEQYF.

The rearrangement uses TRBV11-3 and TRBJ2-1; 9 positions match TRBD1. The CDR3 is made up of 16 amino acids. Trimming took 5 bases from V and 4 from J; bases not matched to a gene: 9. Per the germline V gene, CDR1 is SGHNT and CDR2 is YENEEA. The CDR3 loop is CASSLLTGGYYNEQFF. The CDR3 DNA is TGTGCCAGCAGCCTCCTGACAGGGGGATATTACAATGAGCAGTTCTTC.

This chain links TRBV7-8 with TRBJ2-7; 8 bases are shared with TRBD1. V dropped 5 bases and J dropped 3; count of bases not matched to a gene: 6. Germline CDR1 is SGHVS and CDR2 is FQNEAQ. The CDR3 spans 14 residues. This CDR3 is CASSQTGVGYEQYF. As DNA, the CDR3 is TGTGCCAGCAGCCAGACAGGGGTCGGCTACGAGCAGTACTTC.

In its sample, this clone was seen a few times. The chain employs TRBV12-5 and TRBJ2-2; 13 positions match TRBD2. Trimming at V came to 7 bases and at J to 1 base, leaving 12 bases not matched to a gene. This CDR3 spans 19 amino acids. CDR1 and CDR2 from the germline V gene are LGHNT and FRNRAP. The CDR3 is CASAARTSGRARNTGELFF. In DNA, the CDR3 is TGTGCTAGTGCCGCACGGACTAGCGGGAGAGCACGGAACACCGGGGAGCTGTTTTTT.

The rearrangement joins TRBV19 to TRBJ2-7, with 10 bases identical to TRBD2. This CDR3 region has 18 residues. Looked up from germline, CDR1 is LNHDA and CDR2 is SQIVND (reference sequence). V lost 1 base, J lost 2 bases, and 11 bases stayed unmatched. The CDR3, as DNA: TGTGCCAGTAGTATAGCCGATCAGGGACTAGCGTTCCCCTACGAGCAGTACTTC. The encoded protein is CASSIADQGLAFPYEQYF. The full variable domain, completed using reference TRBV19 and TRBJ2-7, is DGGITQSPKYLFRKEGQNVTLSCEQNLNHDAMYWYRQDPGQGLRLIYYSQIVNDFQKGDIAEGYSVSREKKESFPLTVTSAQKNPTAFYLCASSIADQGLAFPYEQYFGPGTRLTVT.

V usage is TRBV29-1 and J usage is TRBJ2-3; the match to TRBD2 covers 9 bases. The CDR3 length is 15 residues. V shed 2 bases and J 2 bases; nucleotides not matched to a gene: 5. Germline V gene sequence: CDR1 SQVTM, CDR2 ANQGSEA. As DNA, the CDR3 is TGCAGCGTTGAAAGTAGCGGGAGACCCACAGATACGCAGTATTTT. Its translation: CSVESSGRPTDTQYF.

The J gene is TRBJ2-3, the V gene TRBV11-2; perhaps TRBD2 as D (5 bases). The CDR3 loop spans 15 amino acids. V was shortened by 1 base and J by 1 base, with 9 bases between the two germline ends. Germline V CDR1 and CDR2: SGHAT, FQNNGV. The CDR3 DNA sequence: TGTGCCAGCAGCTTAGGGAATAGCGGCACAGATACGCAGTATTTT. It translates to CASSLGNSGTDTQYF.

The chain uses TRBV11-2 and TRBJ1-1; D call uncertain. Germline V lookup: CDR1 SGHAT, CDR2 FQNNGV. CDR3 length equals 12 residues. V lost 4 bases to trimming and J lost 9 bases, with 12 bases between them. CDR3 sequence: CASSSEAIKAFF. The CDR3 nucleotides read TGTGCCAGCAGCTCCGAAGCGATTAAAGCTTTCTTT.

CDR3 protein: CASSQVSAGYEQYF. As DNA, the CDR3 is TGCGCCAGCAGCCAAGTATCGGCGGGGTACGAGCAGTACTTC. This chain links TRBV4-1 with TRBJ2-7, with TRBD2 as a possible D gene (6 bases). CDR3 length: 14 amino acids. Germline V lookup: CDR1 MGHRA, CDR2 YSYEKL. Trimming took off 1 base at V and 4 bases at J, with 11 bases between the two ends.

This chain links TRBV28 with TRBJ1-1; D is undetermined. The CDR3 loop spans 16 amino acids. The germline V and J ends were trimmed by 7 bases and 6 bases, with 24 bases remaining between them. Germline CDR1 is MDHEN and CDR2 is SYDVKM. The CDR3 spells CASTPPVWSGSAEAFF. CDR3 sequence (DNA): TGTGCCAGCACCCCCCCGGTGTGGTCGGGGAGCGCTGAAGCTTTCTTT.

This chain joins TRBV30 and TRBJ2-1, with a weak D call TRBD2 (5 bases). The V end was cut by 0 bases, the J end by 5 bases, with 17 bases between. The CDR3 has 16 residues. Germline V gene lookup returns CDR1 GTSNPN and CDR2 SVGIG (reference sequence). CDR3 loop: CAWSVLDYQWDNEQFF. The CDR3 coding sequence is TGTGCCTGGAGTGTATTAGACTACCAGTGGGACAATGAGCAGTTCTTC.

This clone has a handful of counts. The J gene is TRBJ1-5, the V gene TRBV6-6, with TRBD1 matching 11 bases. Germline CDR1 and CDR2: MNHNY and SVGAGI (reference sequence). The V segment lost 10 bases and the J segment 3 bases; nucleotides outside the gene matches: 5. The CDR3 totals 14 residues. CDR3 bases: TGTGCCATAGGGACAGGGGGTCCCAATCAGCCCCAGCATTTT. Its protein product is CAIGTGGPNQPQHF.

The chain has TRBV5-6 and TRBJ2-5; a weak D match, TRBD2 (6 bases). Deletions cut 0 bases from V and 3 bases from J, with 12 bases between. This CDR3 contains 15 residues. The germline CDR1 and CDR2 sequences are SGHDT and YYEEEE. This CDR3 reads CASSLVFTGEETQYF. Here the CDR3 DNA reads TGTGCCAGCAGCTTGGTCTTTACGGGAGAAGAGACCCAGTACTTC.

This clone came up a few times. The CDR3 is CASSPGGNNEQFF. In DNA, the CDR3 is TGTGCCAGCAGCCCGGGGGGAAACAATGAGCAGTTCTTC. The V gene is TRBV9, the J gene TRBJ2-1; 7 bases are a match to TRBD2. There are 13 residues in the CDR3. Germline lookup yields CDR1 SGDLS and CDR2 YYNGEE. The ends lost 4 bases at V and 5 bases at J; junction bases unmatched: 3.

This clone was detected once. This rearrangement joins TRBV5-1 to TRBJ2-1, with 12 positions matching TRBD2. The CDR3 is 16 amino acids. Germline V gives CDR1 SGHRS, CDR2 YFSETQ. V was clipped by 3 bases and J by 7 bases; unmatched bases: 8. The CDR3 loop is CASSSQLAGGGNEQFF. CDR3 bases: TGCGCCAGCAGCTCCCAACTAGCGGGAGGCGGTAATGAGCAGTTCTTC.

The chain uses TRBV6-4 and TRBJ1-5; TRBD1 matches at 7 bases. Germline trimming cut 6 bases from V and 4 bases from J; bases unmatched to any gene: 3. This CDR3 has 13 amino acids. Germline CDR1 MRHNA, CDR2 SNTAGT. The CDR3 loop is CASSGTENQPQHF. In nucleotides, the CDR3 is TGTGCCAGCAGCGGGACAGAAAATCAGCCCCAGCATTTT.

The chain couples TRBV19 to TRBJ2-1, with 7 bases aligning to TRBD2. Germline V lookup: CDR1 LNHDA, CDR2 SQIVND (reference sequence). Germline trimming cut 7 bases from V and 8 bases from J; bases unmatched to any gene: 14. The CDR3 covers 15 residues. The CDR3, as DNA: TGTGCCAGTAAGGAGGCGGGGGTCCCTCCCCATGAGCAGTTCTTC. This sequence encodes CASKEAGVPPHEQFF.

This clone was found a few times. The chain recombines TRBV27 with TRBJ2-3; 9 bases match TRBD1. The junction had 13 bases not matched to a gene; V was cut back by 5 bases and J by 10 bases. The CDR3 sequence is 15 residues long. The germline gives CDR1 MNHEY, CDR2 SMNVEV (reference sequence). Here the CDR3 DNA reads TGTGCCAGCAGTCCTGCCCTTAAACAGGGGGCGTCGCAGTATTTT. Translating gives CASSPALKQGASQYF.

This chain links TRBV5-6 with TRBJ2-1, with a tentative D call TRBD2 (5 bases). The CDR3 has 16 amino acids. V was pared by 6 bases and J by 4 bases, with 20 bases between. Per germline, CDR1 SGHDT and CDR2 YYEEEE. CDR3 protein: CASTLPELADYNEQFF. The CDR3 DNA follows: TGTGCCAGCACGCTACCCGAGCTAGCCGATTACAATGAGCAGTTCTTC. The full variable domain, with the rest looked up from reference TRBV5-6 and TRBJ2-1, is DAGVTQSPTHLIKTRGQQVTLRCSPKSGHDTVSWYQQALGQGPQFIFQYYEEEERQRGNFPDRFSGHQFPNYSSELNVNALLLGDSALYLCASTLPELADYNEQFFGPGTRLTVL.

The chain uses TRBV10-1 and TRBJ2-5; 8 bases agree with TRBD2. The CDR3 is 14 amino acids. The junction had 7 bases not matched to a gene; V was cut back by 5 bases and J by 5 bases. CDR1 and CDR2 from the germline V gene are WNHNN and SYGVQD (reference sequence). CDR3 in amino acids: CASSRGGSGETQYF. As DNA, the CDR3 is TGCGCCAGCAGTCGCGGGGGGTCAGGGGAGACCCAGTACTTC.

This sequence joins TRBV2 and TRBJ2-7; 12 bases map to TRBD1. Trimming removed 2 bases from V and 7 bases from J; junction bases left unmatched: 6. The CDR3 length is 15 residues. Per the germline V gene, CDR1 is SNHLY and CDR2 is FYNNEI. In DNA form, the CDR3 reads TGTGCCAGCAGTGAATGGGGGACAGGGGGCGTAGAGCAGTACTTC. Translating gives CASSEWGTGGVEQYF.

This rearrangement joins TRBV6-5 to TRBJ2-3; 9 bases are shared with TRBD2. This CDR3 spans 14 amino acids. Germline CDR1 MNHEY, CDR2 SVGAGI. V dropped 7 bases and J dropped 0; count of bases not matched to a gene: 2. The CDR3 protein is CASMTSGSTDTQYF. CDR3 nucleotides: TGTGCCAGCATGACTAGCGGAAGCACAGATACGCAGTATTTT.

The rearrangement links TRBV29-1 to TRBJ2-6; weak D call: TRBD1 (8 bases). V was shortened by 8 bases and J by 0 bases, with 14 bases between the two germline ends. There are 15 residues in the CDR3. Germline CDR1 reads SQVTM; CDR2 reads ANQGSEA. The CDR3 DNA sequence: TGCAGCTTCACAGGGGGGGTCTCTGGGGCCAACGTCCTGACTTTC. Protein sequence: CSFTGGVSGANVLTF. Complete variable domain (other parts from reference TRBV29-1 and TRBJ2-6): SAVISQKPSRDICQRGTSLTIQCQVDSQVTMMFWYRQQPGQSLTLIATANQGSEATYESGFVIDKFPISRPNLTFSTLTVSNMSPEDSSIYLCSFTGGVSGANVLTFGAGSRLTVL.

This clone was seen just once. This sequence joins TRBV4-1 and TRBJ1-5; tentatively, D is TRBD1 (6 bases). The CDR3 is 15 residues long. V gave up 2 bases and J gave up 7 bases, with 15 bases separating them. CDR1 and CDR2 from the germline V gene are MGHRA and YSYEKL. Written as DNA, the CDR3 is TGCGCCAGCAGCCAATCTCGGGGGGCTGGGCAGCCCCAGCATTTT. Translating gives CASSQSRGAGQPQHF.

The V and J genes are TRBV28 and TRBJ2-7; 11 bases match TRBD2. This CDR3 has 14 amino acids. Germline V gene lookup returns CDR1 MDHEN and CDR2 SYDVKM. Trimming removed 7 bases from V and 5 bases from J; junction bases left unmatched: 7. CDR3 coding DNA: TGTGCCAGCAAAACCGGGACTAGCGGAAACGAGCAGTACTTC. Translating gives CASKTGTSGNEQYF. The full variable domain, completed using reference TRBV28 and TRBJ2-7, is DVKVTQSSRYLVKRTGEKVFLECVQDMDHENMFWYRQDPGLGLRLIYFSYDVKMKEKGDIPEGYSVSREKKERFSLILESASTNQTSMYLCASKTGTSGNEQYFGPGTRLTVT.

J is TRBJ1-4 and V is TRBV5-1; D is possibly TRBD1 (5 bases). Trimming cost V 0 bases and J 7 bases, with 19 bases left between them. CDR3 length: 17 amino acids. Germline-derived CDR1 and CDR2 are SGHRS and YFSETQ. CDR3 bases: TGCGCCAGCAGCTTGGCCCCAGGGAGGGGAATGAGTGAAAAACTGTTTTTT. Residues: CASSLAPGRGMSEKLFF.

The chain combines TRBV5-6 with TRBJ2-7; tentatively, D is TRBD1 (6 bases). Trimming removed 1 base at V and 6 bases at J, with 14 bases between. The CDR3 consists of 14 residues. The V gene's germline CDR1 is SGHDT and CDR2 YYEEEE. The CDR3 nucleotides are TGTGCCAGCAGCTTGCAACAGGGAAAGAGCGAGCAGTACTTC. Its translation: CASSLQQGKSEQYF.

The V call is TRBV6-5, the J call TRBJ1-1; maybe TRBD1 (6 bases). From germline, CDR1 is MNHEY and CDR2 SVGAGI. This CDR3 region has 14 residues. Trimming removed 5 bases at V and 4 bases at J, with 14 bases between. CDR3 in amino acids: CASSHRASGTEAFF. CDR3 coding DNA: TGTGCCAGCAGTCACAGGGCATCTGGCACTGAAGCTTTCTTT.